The 24 T cell receptor beta chains presented below share a single source sample, sequenced in a study of blood T cell repertoires in COVID-19. Some clones are missing from TCRdb's copy, which holds only in-frame ones; the method was immunoSEQ multiplex PCR. The sample has fewer than 250,000 clones; around nine tenths are singletons. Sequences were obtained from peripheral blood. These receptor sequences come from a woman between 35 and 50 years old with acute or convalescent COVID-19.

By sample share, this clone is medium-sized. The chain employs TRBV14 and TRBJ2-2, with TRBD1 matching over 7 bases. Per the germline V gene, CDR1 is SGHDN and CDR2 is FVKESK. This CDR3 comprises 17 residues. Trimming at V came to 0 bases and at J to 3 bases, leaving 7 bases not matched to a gene. The chain's CDR3 is CASSQDKGGMDTGELFF. The DNA of the CDR3 is TGTGCCAGCAGCCAAGATAAAGGGGGCATGGACACCGGGGAGCTGTTTTTT. Full variable domain (rest looked up from reference TRBV14 and TRBJ2-2): EAGVTQFPSHSVIEKGQTVTLRCDPISGHDNLYWYRRVMGKEIKFLLHFVKESKQDESGMPNNRFLAERTGGTYSTLKVQPAELEDSGVYFCASSQDKGGMDTGELFFGEGSRLTVL.

The CDR3 is CASSFDRGHEQYV. DNA for the CDR3: TGTGCCAGCAGCTTCGACAGGGGCCACGAGCAGTACGTC. The J gene is TRBJ2-7, the V gene TRBV6-5, with 8 bases fitting TRBD1. Trimming removed 6 bases from V and 5 bases from J; junction bases left unmatched: 6. Germline CDR1 reads MNHEY; CDR2 reads SVGAGI. This CDR3 comprises 13 residues.

J is TRBJ1-2 and V is TRBV2; maybe TRBD1 (5 bases). V dropped 4 bases and J dropped 4 bases, with 13 bases sitting between them. The CDR3 runs 14 residues. Germline V gene data show CDR1 as SNHLY and CDR2 as FYNNEI. The CDR3 here is CASSGETVIYGYTF. Written as DNA, the CDR3 is TGTGCCAGCAGTGGTGAGACAGTCATCTATGGCTACACCTTC.

This chain joins TRBV30 and TRBJ1-4, with D perhaps TRBD1 (6 bases). The V and J ends lost 7 bases and 0 bases respectively, with 15 bases between them. CDR3 length: 15 amino acids. Germline CDR1 is GTSNPN and CDR2 is SVGIG (reference sequence). The CDR3 reads CASSAKGATNEKLFF. The DNA for the CDR3 is TGTGCCTCCTCCGCGAAGGGGGCAACTAATGAAAAACTGTTTTTT.

V gene TRBV6-5 combines with J gene TRBJ1-2; 9 positions match TRBD1. Germline V gene data show CDR1 as MNHEY and CDR2 as SVGAGI. The CDR3 loop spans 15 amino acids. After removal of 4 bases from V and 7 bases from J, the junction contained 10 bases not matched to a gene. The CDR3 bases are TGTGCCAGCAGTTCCCTTAGTGGACAGGGGTTTGGCTACACCTTC. Its protein product is CASSSLSGQGFGYTF.

This chain joins TRBV4-2 and TRBJ2-1; a weak D match, TRBD1 (5 bases). CDR3 size: 14 residues. Trimming left V 3 bases short and J 7 bases short, with 13 bases between. Germline V gene data show CDR1 as LGHNA and CDR2 as YNFKEQ. The CDR3 sequence is CASSQGPGTNEQFF. DNA for the CDR3: TGTGCCAGCAGCCAGGGGCCGGGTACAAATGAGCAGTTCTTC.

This chain uses TRBV28 with TRBJ2-3; 7 bases agree with TRBD1. J gave up 3 bases and V 7 bases, and 4 bases lay outside the gene matches. The CDR3 length is 13 residues. The germline V gene has CDR1 MDHEN and CDR2 SYDVKM. CDR3 loop: CASKGAPTDTQYF. The CDR3 DNA reads TGTGCCAGCAAGGGGGCGCCGACAGATACGCAGTATTTT. The full variable domain, with the rest looked up from reference TRBV28 and TRBJ2-3, is DVKVTQSSRYLVKRTGEKVFLECVQDMDHENMFWYRQDPGLGLRLIYFSYDVKMKEKGDIPEGYSVSREKKERFSLILESASTNQTSMYLCASKGAPTDTQYFGPGTRLTVL.

This clone was observed once. The V gene is TRBV6-5, the J gene TRBJ2-5; D not resolved. Trimming shortened V by 3 bases and J by 5 bases, and 10 bases separated the two germline ends. The CDR3 runs to 13 residues. CDR1 and CDR2 (germline): MNHEY, SVGAGI. CDR3: CASSYRSRETQYF. The CDR3 DNA reads as TGTGCCAGCAGTTATCGGAGCCGCGAGACCCAGTACTTC.

This clone was detected only once. This rearrangement joins TRBV18 to TRBJ2-7, with TRBD2 matching over 11 bases. Germline loops: CDR1 KGHSH, CDR2 LQKENI. The CDR3 is made up of 14 amino acids. Trimming cost V 4 bases and J 2 bases; bases outside gene matches: 1. CDR3 protein: CASSQLAGAYEQYV. For the CDR3, the DNA is TGTGCCAGCTCACAACTAGCGGGGGCCTACGAGCAGTACGTC.

The chain joins TRBV4-2 to TRBJ2-4, with TRBD1 matching over 11 bases. V trimming: 3 bases; J trimming: 9 bases; junction bases outside the gene matches: 7. Per germline, CDR1 LGHNA and CDR2 YNFKEQ. CDR3 length: 15 amino acids. In DNA, the CDR3 is TGTGCCAGCAGCCAGAGCCGGGACAGGGGGGTCATTCAGTACTTC. It translates to CASSQSRDRGVIQYF.

The chain has TRBV7-3 and TRBJ1-6; 12 nucleotides match TRBD1. The CDR3 covers 17 residues. V dropped 5 bases and J dropped 6; count of bases not matched to a gene: 8. Germline-derived CDR1 and CDR2 are SGHTA and FQGTGA. The CDR3 loop is CASSLLGQGASNSPLHF. In nucleotides, the CDR3 is TGTGCCAGCAGCCTACTGGGACAGGGGGCCTCTAATTCACCCCTCCACTTT.

The gene calls are TRBV18 and TRBJ1-1, with TRBD1 matching 8 bases. V was clipped by 3 bases and J by 3 bases; unmatched bases: 6. CDR3 size: 15 residues. Germline V gene lookup returns CDR1 KGHSH and CDR2 LQKENI. CDR3 DNA: TGTGCCAGCTCACCGGGACACAGGGGGTACACTGAAGCTTTCTTT. Protein sequence: CASSPGHRGYTEAFF.

The chain carries TRBV7-3 and TRBJ1-6, with 8 bases matching TRBD1. CDR3 length: 15 residues. Germline lookup yields CDR1 SGHTA and CDR2 FQGTGA. V gave up 5 bases and J gave up 11 bases; unmatched junction bases: 11. CDR3 residues: CASSPTGAAGAPLHF. CDR3 DNA: TGTGCCAGCAGCCCGACAGGGGCCGCGGGGGCACCCCTCCACTTT.

This rearrangement joins TRBV6-5 to TRBJ1-1; possibly TRBD1 for D (5 bases). Germline V lookup: CDR1 MNHEY, CDR2 SVGAGI. The CDR3 runs 13 residues. V lost 6 bases, J lost 4 bases, and 12 bases lay in between. The CDR3 protein is CASRPGGSTEAFF. The CDR3 bases are TGTGCCAGCAGACCCGGGGGTAGCACTGAAGCTTTCTTT.

This chain connects TRBV18 to TRBJ2-2; tentatively, D is TRBD1 (6 bases). Germline CDR1 KGHSH, CDR2 LQKENI. CDR3 length: 13 residues. With 2 bases removed from V and 8 bases from J, the gap between germline ends came to 9 bases. CDR3 in DNA: TGTGCCAGCTCACCAGGGACAACGGGGGAGCTGTTTTTT. This codes for CASSPGTTGELFF.

Here the CDR3 reads CASRSGQGEYGYTF. CDR3 bases: TGTGCCAGCAGGTCGGGACAGGGGGAGTATGGCTACACCTTC. The chain links TRBV27 to TRBJ1-2; 11 positions match TRBD1. Per the germline V gene, CDR1 is MNHEY and CDR2 is SMNVEV (reference sequence). V lost 6 bases, J lost 5 bases, and 5 bases stayed unmatched. The CDR3 length is 14 residues.

The chain recombines TRBV12-5 with TRBJ1-4; a possible D gene is TRBD1 (5 bases). Germline V gene lookup returns CDR1 LGHNT and CDR2 FRNRAP. There are 15 residues in the CDR3. V was clipped by 4 bases and J by 3 bases, with 12 bases between them. CDR3 sequence: CASGSGVTANEKLFF. CDR3 DNA sequence: TGTGCTAGTGGTTCGGGGGTAACGGCTAATGAAAAACTGTTTTTT.

This sequence joins TRBV18 and TRBJ1-1, with D tentatively TRBD1 (6 bases). This CDR3 is built from 15 residues. V was pared by 3 bases and J by 0 bases, with 11 bases between. The germline V gene has CDR1 KGHSH and CDR2 LQKENI. The CDR3 nucleotides are TGTGCCAGCTCACCCAGACAGGAAATGAACACTGAAGCTTTCTTT. This gives the protein CASSPRQEMNTEAFF.

The chain links TRBV7-8 to TRBJ1-2; D is possibly TRBD1 (6 bases). The CDR3 sequence is 13 residues long. Looked up from germline, CDR1 is SGHVS and CDR2 is FQNEAQ. V was clipped by 1 base and J by 8 bases, with 11 bases between them. This chain's CDR3 is CASSLGATGGYTF. The CDR3 bases are TGTGCCAGCAGCTTAGGAGCCACAGGGGGCTACACCTTC.

As DNA, the CDR3 is TGTGCCAGTGGTCAACAGGGAAGCACTGAAGCTTTCTTT. Its translation: CASGQQGSTEAFF. This chain uses TRBV19 with TRBJ1-1; tentative D call: TRBD1 (6 bases). Germline-derived CDR1 and CDR2 are LNHDA and SQIVND (reference sequence). V lost 8 bases and J lost 4, with 14 bases in between. This CDR3 has 13 residues.

This clone has only a few counts. The gene calls are TRBV2 and TRBJ1-5, with D unclear. V lost 0 bases, J lost 0 bases, and 12 bases lay in between. The germline CDR1 and CDR2 sequences are SNHLY and FYNNEI. The CDR3 runs to 17 residues. For the CDR3, the DNA is TGTGCCAGCAGTGAAGCGCTTGGTCGGTATAGCAATCAGCCCCAGCATTTT. Amino acids: CASSEALGRYSNQPQHF.

This sequence joins TRBV19 and TRBJ2-2; D is perhaps TRBD2 (5 bases). The germline gives CDR1 LNHDA, CDR2 SQIVND (reference sequence). Trimming took off 3 bases at V and 0 bases at J, with 26 bases between the two ends. The CDR3 runs to 21 residues. The CDR3 DNA is TGTGCCAGTAGTATCGCCCCTAGAGGGAGAACCTCCATTACGAACACCGGGGAGCTGTTTTTT. As protein: CASSIAPRGRTSITNTGELFF. The full variable domain, rest sourced from reference TRBV19 and TRBJ2-2, is DGGITQSPKYLFRKEGQNVTLSCEQNLNHDAMYWYRQDPGQGLRLIYYSQIVNDFQKGDIAEGYSVSREKKESFPLTVTSAQKNPTAFYLCASSIAPRGRTSITNTGELFFGEGSRLTVL.

The rearrangement links TRBV5-1 to TRBJ1-6, with 11 bases fitting TRBD1. Germline V lookup: CDR1 SGHRS, CDR2 YFSETQ. This CDR3 has 16 residues. The junction had 3 bases not matched to a gene; V was cut back by 3 bases and J by 4 bases. The CDR3 protein is CASSWGQGEYNSPLHF. The CDR3 DNA follows: TGCGCCAGCAGCTGGGGACAGGGGGAATATAATTCACCCCTCCACTTT.

The J gene is TRBJ1-2, the V gene TRBV6-5; D might be TRBD1 (6 bases). Germline values: CDR1 MNHEY, CDR2 SVGAGI. Trimming took 7 bases from V and 7 from J, leaving 19 bases between them. The CDR3 extends over 14 amino acids. The CDR3 loop reads CASTGRGARGGYTF. CDR3 sequence (DNA): TGTGCCAGCACTGGGCGGGGGGCGCGGGGTGGCTACACCTTC.